This section outlines one TCR beta chain sequence together with its context. As yet, its antigen is unknown. This entry is derived from a study of cytomegalovirus exposure and HLA in healthy donors. Study details: Tens of millions of unique TCRs from HLA-typed donors made up an early data release.

The primer mix had 60 Vbeta and 13 Jbeta primers. Sequencing used immunoSEQ multiplex PCR; TCRdb keeps in-frame clones, though not all of them. The sample lists 150,000 or so clones, approximately 80% seen once, with 4.5% to 7% in the top ten. Study conclusions and caveats: In a later analysis, a genetic analysis reported fewer productive-TCR N-insertions in an Asian-associated ancestry cluster than the cohort average. Earlier analysis found most TCR beta V segments productive about 87% or about 30% of the time. Researchers had no immune exposure information except CMV serostatus available.

Germline lookup yields CDR1 MNHNS and CDR2 SASEGT. Trimming took 6 bases from V and 4 from J, leaving 9 bases between them. The CDR3 length is 12 residues. Specimen: PBMCs. V usage is TRBV6-1 and J usage is TRBJ1-2; D is unclear. The source of this sequence is a woman aged 40 to 50 in good health and CMV-seropositive. The CDR3 DNA is TGTGCCAGCAGGCCGAGCACCTATGGCTACACCTTC. As protein: CASRPSTYGYTF.